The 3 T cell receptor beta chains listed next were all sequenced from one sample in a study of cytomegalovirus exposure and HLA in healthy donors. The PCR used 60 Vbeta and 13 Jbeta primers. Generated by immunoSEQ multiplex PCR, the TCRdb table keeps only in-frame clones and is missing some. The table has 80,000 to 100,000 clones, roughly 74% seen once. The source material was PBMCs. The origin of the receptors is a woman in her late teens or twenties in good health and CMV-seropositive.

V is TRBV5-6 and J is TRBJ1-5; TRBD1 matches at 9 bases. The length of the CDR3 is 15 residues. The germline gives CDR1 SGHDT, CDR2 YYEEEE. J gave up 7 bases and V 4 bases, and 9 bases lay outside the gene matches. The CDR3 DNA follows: TGTGCCAGCAGCCCTATAGGGACAGGGACCCAGCCCCAGCATTTT. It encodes CASSPIGTGTQPQHF.

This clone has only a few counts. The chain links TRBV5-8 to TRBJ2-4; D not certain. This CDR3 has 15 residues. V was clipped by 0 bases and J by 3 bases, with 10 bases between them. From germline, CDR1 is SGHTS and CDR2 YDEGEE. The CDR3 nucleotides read TGTGCCAGCAGCTTGGGACTTTCCTTCAAAAACATTCAGTACTTC. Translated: CASSLGLSFKNIQYF. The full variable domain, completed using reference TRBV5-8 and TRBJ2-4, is EAGVTQSPTHLIKTRGQQATLRCSPISGHTSVYWYQQALGLGLQFLLWYDEGEERNRGNFPPRFSGRQFPNYSSELNVNALELEDSALYLCASSLGLSFKNIQYFGAGTRLSVL.

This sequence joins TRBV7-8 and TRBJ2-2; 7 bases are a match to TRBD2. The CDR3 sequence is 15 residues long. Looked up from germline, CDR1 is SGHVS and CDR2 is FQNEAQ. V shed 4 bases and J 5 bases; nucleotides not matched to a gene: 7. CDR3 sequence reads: CASSSLARVTGELFF. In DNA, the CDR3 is TGTGCCAGCAGCTCACTAGCGCGAGTTACCGGGGAGCTGTTTTTT.